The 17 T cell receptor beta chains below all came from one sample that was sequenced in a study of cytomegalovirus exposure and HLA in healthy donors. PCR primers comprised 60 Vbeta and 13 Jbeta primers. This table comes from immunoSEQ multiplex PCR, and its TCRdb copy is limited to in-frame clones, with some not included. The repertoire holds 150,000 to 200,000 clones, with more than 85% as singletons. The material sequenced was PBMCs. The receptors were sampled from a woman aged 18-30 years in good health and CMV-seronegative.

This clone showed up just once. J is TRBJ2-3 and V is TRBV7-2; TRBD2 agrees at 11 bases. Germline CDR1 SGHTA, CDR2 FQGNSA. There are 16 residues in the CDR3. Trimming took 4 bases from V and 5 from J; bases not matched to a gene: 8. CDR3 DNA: TGTGCCAGCAGCTACACTAGCGGGAGCGGTGAAGATACGCAGTATTTT. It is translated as CASSYTSGSGEDTQYF. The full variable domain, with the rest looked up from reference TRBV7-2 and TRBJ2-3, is GAGVSQSPSNKVTEKGKDVELRCDPISGHTALYWYRQSLGQGLEFLIYFQGNSAPDKSGLPSDRFSAERTGGSVSTLTIQRTQQEDSAVYLCASSYTSGSGEDTQYFGPGTRLTVL.

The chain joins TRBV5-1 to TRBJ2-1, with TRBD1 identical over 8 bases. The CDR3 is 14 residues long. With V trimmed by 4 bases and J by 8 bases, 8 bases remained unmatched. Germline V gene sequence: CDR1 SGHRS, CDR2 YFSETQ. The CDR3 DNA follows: TGCGCCAGCAGCATAGGACAGGGTTCGGATGAGCAGTTCTTC. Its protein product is CASSIGQGSDEQFF. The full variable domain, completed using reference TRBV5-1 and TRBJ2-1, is KAGVTQTPRYLIKTRGQQVTLSCSPISGHRSVSWYQQTPGQGLQFLFEYFSETQRNKGNFPGRFSGRQFSNSRSEMNVSTLELGDSALYLCASSIGQGSDEQFFGPGTRLTVL.

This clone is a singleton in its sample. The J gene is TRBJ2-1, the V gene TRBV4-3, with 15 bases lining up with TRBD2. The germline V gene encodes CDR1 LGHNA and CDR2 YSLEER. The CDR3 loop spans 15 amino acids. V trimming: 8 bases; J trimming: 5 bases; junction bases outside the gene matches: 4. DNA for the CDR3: TGCGCCAGCGGACTAGCGGGAGGGCTCCACAATGAGCAGTTCTTC. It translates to CASGLAGGLHNEQFF.

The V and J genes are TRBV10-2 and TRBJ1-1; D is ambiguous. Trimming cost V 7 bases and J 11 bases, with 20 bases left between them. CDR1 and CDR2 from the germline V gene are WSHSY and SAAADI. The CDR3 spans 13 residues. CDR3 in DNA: TGCGCCAGCACTCTCGCCGGTGAGACACGGGCTTTCTTT. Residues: CASTLAGETRAFF.

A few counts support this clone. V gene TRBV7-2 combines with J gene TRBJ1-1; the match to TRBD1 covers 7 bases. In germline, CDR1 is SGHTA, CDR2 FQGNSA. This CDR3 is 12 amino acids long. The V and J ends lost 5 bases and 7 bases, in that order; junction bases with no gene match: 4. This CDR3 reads CASSLHRGEAFF. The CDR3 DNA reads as TGTGCCAGCAGCCTCCACAGGGGTGAAGCTTTCTTT.

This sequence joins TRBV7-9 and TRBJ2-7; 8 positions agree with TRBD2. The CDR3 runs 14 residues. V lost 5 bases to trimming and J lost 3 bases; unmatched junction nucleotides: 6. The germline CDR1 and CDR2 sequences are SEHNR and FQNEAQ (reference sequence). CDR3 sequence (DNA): TGTGCCAGCAGCGCATCGGGGGGGAGCTACGAGCAGTACTTC. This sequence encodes CASSASGGSYEQYF.

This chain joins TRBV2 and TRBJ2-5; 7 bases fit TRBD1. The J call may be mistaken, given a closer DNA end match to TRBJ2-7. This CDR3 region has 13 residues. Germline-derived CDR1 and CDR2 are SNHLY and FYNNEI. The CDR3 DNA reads TGTGCCAGCAGTGGGGACAGCAGCTACGAGCAGTACTTC. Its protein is CASSGDSSYEQYF.

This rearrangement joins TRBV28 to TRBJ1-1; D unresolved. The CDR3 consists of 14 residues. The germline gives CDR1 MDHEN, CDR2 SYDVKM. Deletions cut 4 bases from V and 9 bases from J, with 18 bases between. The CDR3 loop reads CASSSLGWELKAFF. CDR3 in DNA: TGTGCCAGCAGTTCCCTGGGGTGGGAGTTGAAAGCTTTCTTT.

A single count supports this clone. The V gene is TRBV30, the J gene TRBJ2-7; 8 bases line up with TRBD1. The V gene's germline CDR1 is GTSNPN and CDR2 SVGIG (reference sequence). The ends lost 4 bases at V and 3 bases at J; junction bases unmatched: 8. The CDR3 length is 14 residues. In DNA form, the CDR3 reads TGTGCCTGGAACTCGGGACAGGCGCTCTACGAGCAGTACTTC. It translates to CAWNSGQALYEQYF.

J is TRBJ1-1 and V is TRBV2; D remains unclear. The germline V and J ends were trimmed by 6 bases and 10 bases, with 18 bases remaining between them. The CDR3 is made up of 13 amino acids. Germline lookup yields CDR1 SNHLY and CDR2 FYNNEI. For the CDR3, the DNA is TGTGCCAGCAGCTTCGACACGACCTCAGGAGCTTTCTTT. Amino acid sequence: CASSFDTTSGAFF.

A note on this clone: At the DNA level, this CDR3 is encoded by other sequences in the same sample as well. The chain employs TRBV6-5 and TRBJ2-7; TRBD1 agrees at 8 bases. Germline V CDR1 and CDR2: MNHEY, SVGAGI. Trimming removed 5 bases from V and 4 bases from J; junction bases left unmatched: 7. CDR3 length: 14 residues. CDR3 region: CASSMTGEAYEQYF. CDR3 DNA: TGTGCCAGCAGTATGACAGGGGAGGCTTACGAGCAGTACTTC.

CDR3 DNA sequence: TGTGCCAGCAGCACCCACAGGGGCCGATCCTACGAGCAGTACTTC. This sequence encodes CASSTHRGRSYEQYF. The gene calls are TRBV11-3 and TRBJ2-7, with 7 positions matching TRBD1. This CDR3 comprises 15 residues. The V and J ends lost 5 bases and 1 base, in that order; junction bases with no gene match: 8. Germline assignment: CDR1 SGHNT and CDR2 YENEEA.

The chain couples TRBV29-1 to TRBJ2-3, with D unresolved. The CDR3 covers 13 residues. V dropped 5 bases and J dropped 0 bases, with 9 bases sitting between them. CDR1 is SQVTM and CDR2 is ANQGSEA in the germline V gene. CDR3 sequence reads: CSVRHPSTDTQYF. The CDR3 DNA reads TGCAGCGTTCGACACCCTAGCACAGATACGCAGTATTTT.

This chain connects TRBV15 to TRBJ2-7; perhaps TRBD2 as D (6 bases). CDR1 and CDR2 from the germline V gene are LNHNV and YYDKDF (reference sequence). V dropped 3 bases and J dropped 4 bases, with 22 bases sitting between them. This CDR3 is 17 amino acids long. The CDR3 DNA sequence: TGTGCCACCAGCAGGGCCCCCGGGACCGGAGGGTTTTACGAGCAGTACTTC. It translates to CATSRAPGTGGFYEQYF.

The CDR3: CASSLVGGYEQYF. The CDR3, as DNA: TGCGCCAGCAGCTTGGTGGGGGGCTACGAGCAGTACTTC. J is TRBJ2-7 and V is TRBV5-1; a possible D gene is TRBD2 (6 bases). The CDR3 contains 13 residues. V was cut by 0 bases and J by 3 bases, with 7 bases left in between. Germline values: CDR1 SGHRS, CDR2 YFSETQ.

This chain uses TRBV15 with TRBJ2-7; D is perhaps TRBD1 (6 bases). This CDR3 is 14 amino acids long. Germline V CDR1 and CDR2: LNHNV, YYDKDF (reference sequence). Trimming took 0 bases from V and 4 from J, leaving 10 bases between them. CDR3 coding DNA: TGTGCCACCAGCAGAGAGGCAGGGGTGTACGAGCAGTACTTC. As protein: CATSREAGVYEQYF.

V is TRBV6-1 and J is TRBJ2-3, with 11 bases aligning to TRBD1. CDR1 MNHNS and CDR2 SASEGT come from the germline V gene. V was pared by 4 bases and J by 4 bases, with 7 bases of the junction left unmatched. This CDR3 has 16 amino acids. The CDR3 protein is CASSVWGQGVADTQYF. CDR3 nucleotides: TGTGCCAGCAGTGTATGGGGACAGGGGGTCGCAGATACGCAGTATTTT.